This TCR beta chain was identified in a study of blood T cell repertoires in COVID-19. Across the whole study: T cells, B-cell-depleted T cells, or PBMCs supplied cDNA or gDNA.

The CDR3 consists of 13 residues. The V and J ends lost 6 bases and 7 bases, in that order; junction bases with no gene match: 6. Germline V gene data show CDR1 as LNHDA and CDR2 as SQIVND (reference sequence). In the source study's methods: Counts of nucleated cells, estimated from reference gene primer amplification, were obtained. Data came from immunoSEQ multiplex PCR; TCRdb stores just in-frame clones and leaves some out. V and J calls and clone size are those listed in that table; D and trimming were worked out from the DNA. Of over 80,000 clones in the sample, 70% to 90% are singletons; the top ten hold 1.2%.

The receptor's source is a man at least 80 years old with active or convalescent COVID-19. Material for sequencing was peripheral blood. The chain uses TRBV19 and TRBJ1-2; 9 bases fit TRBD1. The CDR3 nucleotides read TGTGCCAGTAGACAGGGGGCGACGGCTGGCTACACCTTC. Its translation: CASRQGATAGYTF.